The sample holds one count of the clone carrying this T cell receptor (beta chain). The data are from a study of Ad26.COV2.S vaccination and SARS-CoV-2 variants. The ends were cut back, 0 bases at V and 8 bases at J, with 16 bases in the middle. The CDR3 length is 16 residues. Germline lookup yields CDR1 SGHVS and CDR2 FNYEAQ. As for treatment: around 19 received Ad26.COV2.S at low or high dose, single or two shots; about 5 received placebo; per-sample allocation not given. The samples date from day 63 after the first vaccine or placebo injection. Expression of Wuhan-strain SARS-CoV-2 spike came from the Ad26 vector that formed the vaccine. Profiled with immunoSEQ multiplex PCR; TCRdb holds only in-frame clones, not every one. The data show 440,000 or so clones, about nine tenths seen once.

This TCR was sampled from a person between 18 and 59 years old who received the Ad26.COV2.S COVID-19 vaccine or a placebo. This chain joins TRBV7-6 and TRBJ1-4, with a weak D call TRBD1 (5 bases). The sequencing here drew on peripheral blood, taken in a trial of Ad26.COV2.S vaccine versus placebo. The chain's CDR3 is CASSLAPDKAGEKLFF. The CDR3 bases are TGTGCCAGCAGCTTAGCCCCGGACAAGGCGGGCGAAAAACTGTTTTTT.